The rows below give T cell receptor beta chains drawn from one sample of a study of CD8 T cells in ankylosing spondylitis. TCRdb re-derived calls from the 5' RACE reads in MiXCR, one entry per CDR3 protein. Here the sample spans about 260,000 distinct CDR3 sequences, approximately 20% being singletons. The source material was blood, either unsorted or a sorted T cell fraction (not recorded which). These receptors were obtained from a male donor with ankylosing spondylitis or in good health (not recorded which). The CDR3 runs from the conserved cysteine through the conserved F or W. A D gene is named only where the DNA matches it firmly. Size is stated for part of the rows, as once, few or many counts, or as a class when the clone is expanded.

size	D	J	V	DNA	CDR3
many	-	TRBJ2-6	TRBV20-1	TGCAGTGCTCTGGAGGTCTCTGGGGCCAACGTCCTGACTTTC	CSALEVSGANVLTF
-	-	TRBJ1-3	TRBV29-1	TGCAGCGTTGAGGCTAGTAACACCATATATTTT	CSVEASNTIYF
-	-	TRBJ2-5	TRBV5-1	TGCGCCAGCAGCTCGGGGGGCTCTAGCGGCCTCCAAGAGACCCAGTACTTC	CASSSGGSSGLQETQYF
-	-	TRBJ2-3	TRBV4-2	TGTGCCAGCAGCCAAGAAGGGGGTCTCAGGGCAGATACGCAGTATTTT	CASSQEGGLRADTQYF
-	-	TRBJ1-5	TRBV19	TGTGCCAGTAGTGTCCAGATGGGCCAGCCCCAGCATTTT	CASSVQMGQPQHF
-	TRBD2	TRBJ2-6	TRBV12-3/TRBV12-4	TGTGCCAGCAGCTATCACGGGACTAGCGGGAGGGCCTCTGGGGCCAACGTCCTGACTTTC	CASSYHGTSGRASGANVLTF
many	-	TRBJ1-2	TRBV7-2	TGTGCCAGCAGCTTTCTCGGTCCGGGCCTATATGGCTACACCTTC	CASSFLGPGLYGYTF
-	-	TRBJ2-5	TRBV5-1	TGCGCCAGCAGCCCCGGGAGCAGAACCGAAGAGACCCAGTACTTC	CASSPGSRTEETQYF
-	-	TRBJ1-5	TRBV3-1	TGTGCCAGCAGCCAAGACCCACCCATGGGGGCGTTTAGCAATCAGCCCCAGCATTTT	CASSQDPPMGAFSNQPQHF
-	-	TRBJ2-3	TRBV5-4	TGTGCCAGCACCTCCGGACGCCCCGGGCCCGAGGTTGGCACAGATACGCAGTATTTT	CASTSGRPGPEVGTDTQYF
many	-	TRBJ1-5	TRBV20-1	TGCAGTGCCACATCAGGGGATCAGCCCCAGCATTTT	CSATSGDQPQHF
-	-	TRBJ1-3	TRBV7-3	TGTGCCAGCAGCTTTCTACAGCCACTCTCTGGAAACACCATATATTTT	CASSFLQPLSGNTIYF